The 2 T cell receptor beta chains given below trace back to one sample, sequenced in a study of T cells in localized non-small cell lung cancer. TCRdb's copy holds only in-frame clones and misses some; the assay was immunoSEQ multiplex PCR. The repertoire holds around 3,900 clones, with about 25% as singletons. Material: lung tumor tissue, obtained before any cancer treatment. These receptors all come from a male donor aged 60 or over with stage I lung adenocarcinoma.

The chain couples TRBV27 to TRBJ2-7; the D gene is possibly TRBD1 (5 bases). V shed 6 bases and J shed 6 bases, with 18 bases lying between them. Germline CDR1 is MNHEY and CDR2 is SMNVEV (reference sequence). The CDR3 is 14 amino acids. CDR3 nucleotide sequence: TGTGCCAGCAGCCCACAGCTCCAGGGCATCGAGCAGTACTTC. As protein: CASSPQLQGIEQYF.

This clone qualifies as medium-sized. V is TRBV29-1 and J is TRBJ2-7; 9 bases map to TRBD1. V gave up 6 bases and J gave up 2 bases; unmatched junction bases: 2. Per germline, CDR1 SQVTM and CDR2 ANQGSEA. The CDR3 is 12 residues long. The CDR3 loop is CSVGTGTYEQYF. As DNA, the CDR3 is TGCAGCGTGGGGACAGGGACCTACGAGCAGTACTTC.